The source of this T cell receptor beta chain is a study of T cells in localized non-small cell lung cancer. Whole-study findings and limits: Only one tumor region was sequenced, so heterogeneity remains possible. Uninvolved neighboring lung showed the greatest T cell clonality, exceeding tumor. There was an association of higher blood T cell density with longer overall survival. A median approximately 60 of the top 100 tumor clones appeared in adjacent lung.

This clone appeared a single time. What it binds is unknown. TCRdb keeps only in-frame clones here, not all; method: immunoSEQ multiplex PCR. Of under 45,000 clones in the sample, approximately 80% were seen once. CDR1 SGHVS and CDR2 FQNEAQ come from the germline V gene. Deletions cut 2 bases from V and 5 bases from J, with 10 bases between. The CDR3 loop spans 13 amino acids. This receptor was obtained from a man aged 35-75 years with stage II lung adenocarcinoma. Sequences were derived from PBMCs, sampled before any cancer treatment. The V call is TRBV7-8, the J call TRBJ2-7, with a weak D call TRBD2 (6 bases). As DNA, the CDR3 is TGTGCCAGCAGCTTAACGGGGGAAGACGAGCAGTACTTC. Translated: CASSLTGEDEQYF.